These T cell receptor beta chains were read from a single sample in a study of OX40 agonist ivuxolimab in advanced cancers. Some clones are missing from TCRdb's copy, which holds only in-frame ones; the method was immunoSEQ multiplex PCR. Among 65,000 to 85,000 clones listed, about 86% were seen once. This specimen consisted of CD4+ or CD8+ T cells sorted from blood, obtained in a trial of the OX40 agonist ivuxolimab. The receptor set was obtained from an adult with an advanced solid tumor such as melanoma, head and neck, liver or kidney cancer. Each CDR3 is given with its conserved first and last residue. A D gene is named only where the DNA matches it firmly. Rows give clone size only sometimes, using once, few, many, or a class for an expanded clone.

TRBV10-1	-	TRBJ2-2	TRBD2	CASPNLWAGGGGNTGELFF	TGCGCCAGCCCTAATTTATGGGCGGGAGGGGGAGGAAACACCGGGGAGCTGTTTTTT
TRBV9	-	TRBJ2-7	TRBD2	CASSVIRGGRAFEQYF	TGTGCCAGCAGCGTAATACGGGGCGGGAGGGCCTTCGAGCAGTACTTC
TRBV19	-	TRBJ1-2	-	CASTGENYGYTF	TGTGCCAGTACTGGGGAGAACTATGGCTACACCTTC
TRBV4-2	-	TRBJ1-1	-	CASSPRRDTEAFF	TGTGCCAGCAGCCCCCGCCGGGACACTGAAGCTTTCTTT
TRBV9	-	TRBJ2-1	-	CASSVESGNNEQFF	TGTGCCAGCAGCGTAGAGTCAGGGAACAATGAGCAGTTCTTC
TRBV4-3	-	TRBJ2-7	-	CASSQDRRYEQYF	TGCGCCAGCAGCCAAGACAGGAGATACGAGCAGTACTTC
TRBV19	once	TRBJ1-1	-	CASQGSFSGSSEAFF	TGTGCCAGTCAGGGAAGTTTCTCAGGGAGTTCGGAAGCTTTCTTT
TRBV29-1	few	TRBJ1-1	-	CSVTEAFF	TGCAGCGTGACTGAAGCTTTCTTT
TRBV12-5	-	TRBJ2-7	-	CASGLEMGYEQYF	TGTGCTAGTGGTTTGGAAATGGGGTACGAGCAGTACTTC
TRBV30	-	TRBJ2-7	TRBD2	CAWTPGAGGSYEQYF	TGTGCCTGGACTCCTGGGGCGGGAGGCTCCTACGAGCAGTACTTC
TRBV4-1	-	TRBJ2-2	TRBD2	CASSPGLAGITGELFF	TGCGCCAGCAGCCCCGGACTAGCGGGGATCACCGGGGAGCTGTTTTTT
TRBV9	-	TRBJ2-3	-	CASSSGTFSTDTQYF	TGTGCCAGCAGCTCCGGGACATTTAGCACAGATACGCAGTATTTT
TRBV12-5	-	TRBJ1-6	TRBD1	CASGPGQGNSPLHF	TGTGCTAGTGGGCCGGGACAGGGGAATTCACCCCTCCACTTT
TRBV6-5	-	TRBJ1-2	TRBD1	CASSKLGTGNYGYTF	TGTGCCAGCAGTAAGCTCGGGACAGGGAACTATGGCTACACCTTC
TRBV11-3	-	TRBJ2-2	TRBD2	CASSLPSSGGKANTGELFF	TGTGCCAGCAGCTTACCCTCTAGCGGGGGGAAAGCGAACACCGGGGAGCTGTTTTTT
TRBV11-3	-	TRBJ1-2	-	CASSLVRGARHYGYTF	TGTGCCAGCAGCTTAGTGAGAGGGGCCCGCCACTATGGCTACACCTTC
TRBV15	-	TRBJ2-1	TRBD1	CATSRGDRVHNEQFF	TGTGCCACCAGCAGAGGGGACAGGGTTCACAATGAGCAGTTCTTC
TRBV9	-	TRBJ1-1	TRBD1	CASSSTGGRTEAFF	TGTGCCAGCAGCTCTACAGGGGGAAGGACTGAAGCTTTCTTT
TRBV29-1	-	TRBJ2-5	-	CSVDSTGLETQYF	TGCAGCGTTGATTCGACAGGACTCGAGACCCAGTACTTC
TRBV7-7	-	TRBJ2-3	-	CASSPLVGTQYF	TGTGCCAGCAGCCCGCTTGTAGGTACGCAGTATTTT
TRBV5-1	-	TRBJ2-3	TRBD2	CASSFPRGGAGWDTQYF	TGCGCCAGCAGCTTCCCCCGGGGGGGGGCGGGCTGGGATACGCAGTATTTT
TRBV6-5	-	TRBJ2-7	TRBD2	CASSYSAGGPGEQYF	TGTGCCAGCAGTTACTCTGCGGGAGGGCCTGGCGAGCAGTACTTC
TRBV7-9	-	TRBJ1-1	-	CASSLGGWVDTEAFF	TGTGCCAGCAGCTTAGGAGGGTGGGTAGACACTGAAGCTTTCTTT
TRBV27	-	TRBJ1-5	-	CASSPVLNRNQPQHF	TGTGCCAGCAGTCCCGTGTTAAATCGCAATCAGCCCCAGCATTTT
TRBV7-6	-	TRBJ2-4	-	CASSLSPGNIQYF	TGTGCCAGCAGCTTAAGTCCAGGAAACATTCAGTACTTC
TRBV4-3	few	TRBJ2-3	-	CASSQGRSSTDTQYF	TGCGCCAGCAGCCAAGGACGATCTAGCACAGATACGCAGTATTTT
TRBV10-3	once	TRBJ1-5	-	CAISGALENQPQHF	TGTGCCATCAGTGGTGCCCTTGAGAATCAGCCCCAGCATTTT
TRBV15	-	TRBJ1-3	-	CATSRDLRGGRSGNTIYF	TGTGCCACCAGCAGAGATCTAAGGGGAGGCCGCTCTGGAAACACCATATATTTT
TRBV7-3	-	TRBJ2-3	-	CASSLNLGRTQYF	TGTGCCAGCAGCTTAAATCTGGGCCGTACGCAGTATTTT
TRBV11-2	-	TRBJ1-5	-	CASSFDGSNQPQHF	TGTGCCAGCAGCTTTGATGGGAGCAATCAGCCCCAGCATTTT
TRBV18	few	TRBJ1-2	TRBD1	CASSPGQGGSIGGYTF	TGTGCCAGCTCACCCGGACAGGGAGGTAGCATAGGAGGCTACACCTTC
TRBV6-5	-	TRBJ1-1	TRBD1	CASSRQGLTEAFF	TGTGCCAGCAGTCGACAGGGTTTAACTGAAGCTTTCTTT
TRBV6-1	-	TRBJ1-6	-	CASSEGGGATLHF	TGTGCCAGCAGTGAAGGCGGGGGTGCGACCCTCCACTTT
TRBV6-5	-	TRBJ1-2	-	CASFLGGYGYTF	TGTGCCAGTTTCCTGGGGGGATATGGCTACACCTTC
TRBV7-9	-	TRBJ1-2	-	CASSLGPYYGYTF	TGTGCCAGCAGCTTAGGACCCTACTATGGCTACACCTTC
TRBV4-3	-	TRBJ1-2	-	CASSQGAGVMTVYGYTF	TGCGCCAGCAGCCAGGGGGCGGGGGTAATGACAGTCTATGGCTACACCTTC
TRBV29-1	-	TRBJ2-7	TRBD1	CSVVRGTGGREQYF	TGCAGCGTGGTGAGAGGGACAGGGGGTCGCGAGCAGTACTTC
TRBV19	once	TRBJ1-2	TRBD1	CASSTTGGANYGYTF	TGTGCCAGTAGCACGACAGGGGGCGCGAACTATGGCTACACCTTC
TRBV7-7	-	TRBJ1-4	-	CASSQRRGENEKLFF	TGTGCCAGCAGCCAGCGGAGGGGGGAGAATGAAAAACTGTTTTTT
TRBV7-2	-	TRBJ1-4	TRBD1	CASSSDRPEGKLFF	TGTGCCAGCAGCTCGGACAGGCCGGAGGGAAAACTGTTTTTT
TRBV2	-	TRBJ1-1	-	CASSEALGSRSMNTEAFF	TGTGCCAGCAGTGAAGCGCTGGGATCCAGGTCGATGAACACTGAAGCTTTCTTT
TRBV19	-	TRBJ2-2	TRBD2	CASSIKGSGGAGGTGELFF	TGTGCCAGTAGTATCAAAGGTAGCGGGGGAGCCGGCGGGACCGGGGAGCTGTTTTTT
TRBV5-1	-	TRBJ1-5	-	CASSLVTGPYSNQPQHF	TGCGCCAGCAGCTTGGTCACAGGGCCTTATAGCAATCAGCCCCAGCATTTT
TRBV30	-	TRBJ2-7	-	CAWSNPYEQYF	TGTGCCTGGAGTAACCCCTACGAGCAGTACTTC
TRBV4-2	-	TRBJ1-2	TRBD1	CASSQAGGGDGYTF	TGTGCCAGCAGCCAAGCAGGGGGTGGGGATGGCTACACCTTC
TRBV25-1	-	TRBJ1-2	TRBD1	CASSAQTGSRDGYTF	TGTGCCAGCAGTGCTCAGACAGGGTCTCGCGATGGCTACACCTTC
TRBV5-4	-	TRBJ2-7	TRBD1	CASSQGQGDYEQYF	TGTGCCAGCAGCCAAGGACAGGGGGACTACGAGCAGTACTTC
TRBV9	-	TRBJ2-2	TRBD1	CASKTGTGGTGELFF	TGTGCCAGCAAGACCGGGACAGGGGGCACCGGGGAGCTGTTTTTT
TRBV9	once	TRBJ2-2	-	CASTASGRLTGELFF	TGTGCCAGCACCGCCAGCGGGCGCCTCACCGGGGAGCTGTTTTTT
TRBV18	-	TRBJ1-1	-	CASSPSGLDEAFF	TGTGCCAGCTCACCATCTGGGCTCGATGAAGCTTTCTTT
TRBV12-5	-	TRBJ2-2	-	CASGMGPGELFF	TGTGCTAGTGGTATGGGACCCGGGGAGCTGTTTTTT
TRBV5-5	-	TRBJ2-3	TRBD1	CASSADRGRGLDTDTQYF	TGTGCCAGCAGCGCGGACAGGGGGCGCGGGCTTGACACAGATACGCAGTATTTT
TRBV14	-	TRBJ2-2	-	CASSQGNISPEELFF	TGTGCCAGCAGCCAAGGGAATATATCCCCCGAAGAGCTGTTTTTT
TRBV28	-	TRBJ2-1	TRBD2	CASSESGGSSNEQFF	TGTGCCAGCAGTGAATCTGGCGGGAGTTCTAATGAGCAGTTCTTC
TRBV6-5	once	TRBJ2-7	-	CASSYSWDEQYF	TGTGCCAGCAGTTACTCGTGGGACGAGCAGTACTTC
TRBV5-4	-	TRBJ2-5	-	CASSLGGVGAQETQYF	TGTGCCAGCAGCTTGGGGGGCGTGGGAGCTCAAGAGACCCAGTACTTC